This T cell receptor (beta chain) was recorded in a study of blood T cell repertoires in COVID-19. Overall study: The cDNA or gDNA used as material had been derived from T cells, B-cell-depleted T cells, or PBMCs.

Original handling: Estimates of nucleated cell counts were drawn from the amplification of reference gene primers. Assay: immunoSEQ multiplex PCR; the TCRdb copy retains only in-frame clones and omits some. V and J calls and clone size are given by that table; D and trimming were obtained from the DNA. Among some 150,000 clones, around four fifths were seen once, and the ten largest hold about 3%. This CDR3 is built from 13 residues. V lost 6 bases and J lost 5, with 13 bases in between. CDR1 and CDR2 from the germline V gene are MDHEN and SYDVKM. This clone was seen only a few times. This receptor was identified in a woman in her forties with active or convalescent COVID-19. Material for sequencing was peripheral blood. This chain connects TRBV28 to TRBJ1-2, with D unresolved. The CDR3 DNA is TGTGCCAGCAGCCTGGCCCACGGGTATGGCTACACCTTC. Protein: CASSLAHGYGYTF.